Listed below are T cell receptor beta chains from one sample, sequenced in a study of radiation and T cells in renal cell carcinoma. Produced via immunoSEQ multiplex PCR; TCRdb's table is partial and in-frame only. The sample has 95,000 to 150,000 clones; approximately 80% are singletons. This sample comprised blood, obtained from a patient whose treatment included radiotherapy and nephrectomy. The source of these receptors is an older woman with renal cell carcinoma. Both conserved end residues are part of each CDR3. The order of the fields is D gene, J gene, V gene, clone size, CDR3 protein, CDR3 DNA. D genes are given only for firm matches. Only part of the rows carry a size: once, few, many, or a class if the clone is expanded.

D: -
J: TRBJ1-1
V: TRBV20-1
size: few
CDR3: CSAFLNTEAFF
DNA: TGCAGTGCCTTCCTGAACACTGAAGCTTTCTTT

D: -
J: TRBJ1-2
V: TRBV29-1
size: -
CDR3: CSVEQQGSLRGGYTF
DNA: TGCAGCGTTGAACAGCAGGGCTCGTTGCGCGGGGGCTACACCTTC

D: -
J: TRBJ1-5
V: TRBV19
size: -
CDR3: CASSTPGRNQPQHF
DNA: TGTGCCAGTAGTACCCCGGGGCGCAATCAGCCCCAGCATTTT

D: -
J: TRBJ1-1
V: TRBV5-6
size: -
CDR3: CASSLTGGERTEAFF
DNA: TGTGCCAGCAGCTTGACGGGGGGCGAGAGGACTGAAGCTTTCTTT

D: -
J: TRBJ1-1
V: TRBV6-5
size: few
CDR3: CASNRPGPMNTEAFF
DNA: TGTGCCAGCAATCGCCCTGGGCCTATGAACACTGAAGCTTTCTTT

D: -
J: TRBJ1-5
V: TRBV7-9
size: -
CDR3: CASSGYNQPQHF
DNA: TGTGCCAGCAGCGGTTACAATCAGCCCCAGCATTTT

D: -
J: TRBJ1-1
V: TRBV9
size: -
CDR3: CASSGGEGMNTEAFF
DNA: TGTGCCAGCAGCGGGGGAGAGGGAATGAACACTGAAGCTTTCTTT

D: -
J: TRBJ2-5
V: TRBV5-4
size: once
CDR3: CASSLGVAETQYF
DNA: TGTGCCAGCAGCTTGGGGGTGGCAGAGACCCAGTACTTC

D: -
J: TRBJ2-3
V: TRBV2
size: -
CDR3: CASTVRQPATDTQYF
DNA: TGTGCCAGCACCGTCCGTCAGCCGGCGACAGATACGCAGTATTTT

D: TRBD2
J: TRBJ2-7
V: TRBV4-2
size: -
CDR3: CASSHVTTSGRVGYEQYF
DNA: TGTGCCAGCAGCCATGTCACGACTAGCGGGAGGGTCGGCTACGAGCAGTACTTC

D: -
J: TRBJ1-4
V: TRBV7-9
size: -
CDR3: CASSLDINEKLFF
DNA: TGTGCCAGCAGCTTAGACATTAATGAAAAACTGTTTTTT

D: -
J: TRBJ2-1
V: TRBV2
size: -
CDR3: CASSIGTTNEQFF
DNA: TGTGCCAGCAGCATCGGGACGACAAATGAGCAGTTCTTC

D: -
J: TRBJ2-5
V: TRBV6-1
size: -
CDR3: CASRQQGRGETQYF
DNA: TGTGCCAGCAGGCAACAGGGTCGGGGAGAGACCCAGTACTTC

D: -
J: TRBJ2-3
V: TRBV5-6
size: -
CDR3: CASSLFGLPSTDTQYF
DNA: TGTGCCAGCAGCTTGTTTGGTTTACCTAGCACAGATACGCAGTATTTT

D: TRBD1
J: TRBJ1-3
V: TRBV10-3
size: -
CDR3: CATGTGPGNTIYF
DNA: TGTGCCACCGGGACAGGACCTGGAAACACCATATATTTT

D: -
J: TRBJ1-1
V: TRBV2
size: few
CDR3: CASSEGALNTEAFF
DNA: TGTGCCAGCAGTGAAGGGGCCCTGAACACTGAAGCTTTCTTT

D: -
J: TRBJ1-4
V: TRBV28
size: -
CDR3: CASSLSRAGDEKLFF
DNA: TGTGCCAGCAGTTTATCCAGGGCTGGAGATGAAAAACTGTTTTTT

D: -
J: TRBJ2-7
V: TRBV10-3
size: -
CDR3: CAISESMGAAAYEQYF
DNA: TGTGCCATCAGTGAGTCTATGGGGGCTGCTGCCTACGAGCAGTACTTC

D: TRBD2
J: TRBJ2-7
V: TRBV18
size: -
CDR3: CASSPPTSGRPRREQYF
DNA: TGTGCCAGCTCACCACCAACTAGCGGGAGGCCAAGGAGGGAGCAGTACTTC

D: -
J: TRBJ2-3
V: TRBV21-1
size: once
CDR3: CASYVGGASTDTQYF
DNA: TGTGCCAGCTACGTGGGGGGGGCTAGCACAGATACGCAGTATTTT

D: -
J: TRBJ1-6
V: TRBV2
size: -
CDR3: CASISSRGWESPLHF
DNA: TGTGCCAGCATCAGCTCCAGGGGATGGGAATCACCCCTCCACTTT

D: -
J: TRBJ1-5
V: TRBV2
size: -
CDR3: CASSVGVVQPQHF
DNA: TGTGCCAGCAGTGTTGGGGTAGTTCAGCCCCAGCATTTT

D: -
J: TRBJ2-7
V: TRBV7-2
size: -
CDR3: CASSGGRWEQYF
DNA: TGTGCCAGCAGCGGAGGGAGGTGGGAGCAGTACTTC

D: -
J: TRBJ1-1
V: TRBV19
size: once
CDR3: CASFRWGVMNTEAFF
DNA: TGTGCCAGTTTCCGTTGGGGGGTCATGAACACTGAAGCTTTCTTT

D: TRBD1
J: TRBJ2-3
V: TRBV4-1
size: -
CDR3: CASSSAGTGDDTQYF
DNA: TGCGCCAGCAGCTCAGCCGGGACAGGGGATGATACGCAGTATTTT

D: TRBD1
J: TRBJ1-5
V: TRBV4-3
size: -
CDR3: CASSQDIRGRQPQHF
DNA: TGCGCCAGCAGCCAAGATATCAGGGGGCGTCAGCCCCAGCATTTT

D: TRBD1
J: TRBJ1-2
V: TRBV6-1
size: -
CDR3: CASSVGRQGNGYTF
DNA: TGTGCCAGCAGCGTAGGGAGACAGGGGAACGGCTACACCTTC

D: -
J: TRBJ1-5
V: TRBV6-5
size: once
CDR3: CASSYRGFGQPQHF
DNA: TGTGCCAGCAGTTACAGGGGATTCGGTCAGCCCCAGCATTTT

D: -
J: TRBJ1-4
V: TRBV19
size: -
CDR3: CASKQQVAATNEKLFF
DNA: TGTGCCAGTAAGCAACAGGTAGCGGCAACTAATGAAAAACTGTTTTTT

D: -
J: TRBJ2-3
V: TRBV11-2
size: -
CDR3: CASSLDPSTDTQYF
DNA: TGTGCCAGCAGCTTGGACCCTAGCACAGATACGCAGTATTTT

D: TRBD2
J: TRBJ2-2
V: TRBV9
size: once
CDR3: CASSAGTSGTTGELFF
DNA: TGTGCCAGCAGCGCCGGGACTAGCGGGACGACCGGGGAGCTGTTTTTT

D: -
J: TRBJ1-1
V: TRBV6-1
size: few
CDR3: CASSVSSSEAFF
DNA: TGTGCCAGCAGTGTCAGTTCCTCTGAAGCTTTCTTT

D: -
J: TRBJ1-2
V: TRBV11-3
size: -
CDR3: CASSLPHRGDGSYGYTF
DNA: TGTGCCAGCAGCTTACCACATAGGGGGGACGGGAGCTATGGCTACACCTTC

D: TRBD1
J: TRBJ1-2
V: TRBV6-1
size: -
CDR3: CASRFPGQGGYTF
DNA: TGTGCCAGCAGATTTCCGGGACAGGGGGGCTACACCTTC

D: -
J: TRBJ2-7
V: TRBV27
size: -
CDR3: CASSLTLGYEQYF
DNA: TGTGCCAGCAGTTTAACTCTGGGTTACGAGCAGTACTTC

D: -
J: TRBJ1-4
V: TRBV6-5
size: -
CDR3: CASSDYREKLFF
DNA: TGTGCCAGCAGTGATTATAGGGAAAAACTGTTTTTT

D: TRBD2
J: TRBJ2-1
V: TRBV7-2
size: -
CDR3: CASSPGTSGGHEQFF
DNA: TGTGCCAGCAGCCCTGGGACTAGCGGGGGTCATGAGCAGTTCTTC

D: TRBD1
J: TRBJ1-1
V: TRBV5-1
size: -
CDR3: CASSLGQGRTEAFF
DNA: TGCGCCAGCAGCTTGGGACAGGGACGAACTGAAGCTTTCTTT

D: TRBD1
J: TRBJ1-6
V: TRBV18
size: -
CDR3: CASSPGTGDNSPLHF
DNA: TGTGCCAGCTCACCCGGGACAGGAGATAATTCACCCCTCCACTTT

D: TRBD1
J: TRBJ1-1
V: TRBV19
size: -
CDR3: CATYGQGGTEAFF
DNA: TGTGCCACTTATGGACAGGGAGGAACTGAAGCTTTCTTT

D: TRBD1
J: TRBJ1-4
V: TRBV5-1
size: -
CDR3: CASSPRTLDRADEKLFF
DNA: TGCGCCAGCAGCCCGAGGACCTTAGACAGGGCGGATGAAAAACTGTTTTTT

D: -
J: TRBJ1-4
V: TRBV9
size: once
CDR3: CASSVGQFPEKLFF
DNA: TGTGCCAGCAGCGTAGGACAGTTTCCTGAAAAACTGTTTTTT